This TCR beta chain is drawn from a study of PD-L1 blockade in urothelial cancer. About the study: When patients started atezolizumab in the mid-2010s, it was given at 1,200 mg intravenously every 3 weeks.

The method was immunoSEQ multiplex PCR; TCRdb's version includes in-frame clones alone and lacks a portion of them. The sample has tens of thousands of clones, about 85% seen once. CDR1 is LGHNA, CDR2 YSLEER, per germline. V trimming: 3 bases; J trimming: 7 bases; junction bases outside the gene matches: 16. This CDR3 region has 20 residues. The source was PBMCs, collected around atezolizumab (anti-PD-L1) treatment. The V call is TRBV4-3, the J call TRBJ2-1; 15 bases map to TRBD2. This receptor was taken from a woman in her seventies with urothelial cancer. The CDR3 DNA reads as TGCGCCAGCAGCCAGGCTTATTACTGGACTAGCGGGGGGGCGGCAAATGAGCAGTTCTTC. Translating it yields CASSQAYYWTSGGAANEQFF.